The clone carrying this T cell receptor (beta chain) was detected ten times or more. These data belong to a study of radiation and T cells in renal cell carcinoma. Method: immunoSEQ multiplex PCR; TCRdb's copy keeps in-frame clones and lacks some. This table holds about 16,000 clones, roughly 50% found once. Treatment meaning: 15 Gy SBRT to primary tumor, nephrectomy 4 weeks later. Here the sequenced sample was tumor tissue, taken from a patient whose treatment included radiotherapy and nephrectomy. This TCR derives from a woman in her sixties or seventies with renal cell carcinoma.

CDR3 DNA: TGTGCCAGCAGTTACTCGGACAGGGGGCTGGCCGAGCAGTACTTC. Translating gives CASSYSDRGLAEQYF. The gene calls are TRBV6-6 and TRBJ2-7, with TRBD1 matching 11 bases. V gave up 0 bases and J gave up 6 bases; unmatched junction bases: 4. There are 15 residues in the CDR3. CDR1 and CDR2 from the germline V gene are MNHNY and SVGAGI (reference sequence).